This T cell receptor beta chain was sequenced for a study of metastatic and nonmetastatic thyroid tumors. Study-level background: Malignant thyroid and benign thyroid patients provided blood and tumor or nodule tissue whose repertoires were compared.

Study-wide points: Compared with benign nodules, malignant thyroid tumors were reported to have significantly higher TCR beta diversity in both blood and tumor.

Patients had received no treatment of any kind before thyroid surgery. Original processing notes: A classifier of distant metastasis in papillary thyroid cancer was built from CDR3 differences (across clinicopathological groups). Using MiXCR, TCRdb reanalyzed the PCR reads. These V and J calls are TCRdb output, not the study's own analysis. Counted here are 29,000 or so clones, about 4.1% occurring once; the ten biggest clones make up 20% to 25%. Germline CDR1 and CDR2: SEHNR and FQNEAQ (reference sequence). This CDR3 comprises 16 residues. Trimming cost V 0 bases and J 6 bases, with 17 bases left between them. Concerning this clone: Its antigen is currently unknown.

The chain uses TRBV7-9 and TRBJ1-2; possibly TRBD1 for D (5 bases). Sequencing was carried out using blood. The sequence came from a female donor with papillary thyroid cancer or a benign thyroid nodule (not recorded which). Some clones in this sample may be carry-over from other donors' samples. CDR3 loop: CASSLAGGGIDHGYTF. The CDR3 nucleotides are TGTGCCAGCAGCTTAGCGGGTGGGGGGATTGACCATGGCTACACCTTC.